The rows below give T cell receptor beta chains drawn from one sample of a study of control samples from healthy donors and cancer patients. Profiled with immunoSEQ multiplex PCR; TCRdb holds only in-frame clones, not every one. This sample has around 5,100 clones, with 70% to 90% found just once. Source material: formalin-fixed, paraffin-embedded tissue. Receptors were obtained from a female donor with lung cancer. CDR3s include the opening cysteine and the closing phenylalanine or tryptophan. A D gene is named only where the DNA matches it firmly. Expanded clones are given a class, and other clones once, few, many or no size at all.

d_gene: -
v_gene: TRBV24-1
abundance: -
j_gene: TRBJ2-7
CDR3aa: CATSDLRNPEQYF
CDR3nt: TGTGCCACCAGTGATTTGCGAAATCCCGAGCAGTACTTC

d_gene: TRBD1
v_gene: TRBV2
abundance: -
j_gene: TRBJ2-7
CDR3aa: CASSEAGQGDSYEQYF
CDR3nt: TGTGCCAGCAGTGAAGCGGGACAGGGGGATTCCTACGAGCAGTACTTC

d_gene: -
v_gene: TRBV5-1
abundance: -
j_gene: TRBJ2-7
CDR3aa: CASSFAGTQDLHF
CDR3nt: TGCGCCAGCAGCTTTGCCGGGACCCAAGACCTTCACTTC

d_gene: TRBD2
v_gene: TRBV12-3/TRBV12-4
abundance: -
j_gene: TRBJ2-1
CDR3aa: CASTREGNEQFF
CDR3nt: TGTGCCAGCACCCGGGAGGGTAATGAGCAGTTCTTC

d_gene: -
v_gene: TRBV18
abundance: -
j_gene: TRBJ2-2
CDR3aa: CASSPPLLENTGELFF
CDR3nt: TGTGCCAGCTCACCACCGTTACTAGAGAACACCGGGGAGCTGTTTTTT

d_gene: -
v_gene: TRBV28
abundance: -
j_gene: TRBJ2-7
CDR3aa: CASTKGTHYEQYF
CDR3nt: TGTGCCAGCACAAAAGGGACACACTACGAGCAGTACTTC

d_gene: -
v_gene: TRBV7-9
abundance: -
j_gene: TRBJ1-4
CDR3aa: CASSLEREKLFF
CDR3nt: TGTGCCAGCAGCTTAGAGAGGGAAAAACTGTTTTTT

d_gene: -
v_gene: TRBV6-6
abundance: few
j_gene: TRBJ1-1
CDR3aa: CASTMTAINTEAFF
CDR3nt: TGTGCCAGCACCATGACAGCGATTAACACTGAAGCTTTCTTT

d_gene: -
v_gene: TRBV29-1
abundance: -
j_gene: TRBJ2-5
CDR3aa: CSGLGETQYF
CDR3nt: TGCAGCGGGTTAGGCGAGACCCAGTACTTC

d_gene: -
v_gene: TRBV28
abundance: -
j_gene: TRBJ1-6
CDR3aa: CASSFKAPLHF
CDR3nt: TGTGCCAGCAGTTTTAAGGCACCCCTCCACTTT

d_gene: TRBD2
v_gene: TRBV11-3
abundance: -
j_gene: TRBJ2-1
CDR3aa: CASSPPEGGSYNEQFF
CDR3nt: TGTGCCAGCAGTCCCCCGGAGGGAGGGTCCTACAATGAGCAGTTCTTC